These 22 T cell receptor beta chains came from one sample sequenced in a study of T cell responses to AZD1222 COVID-19 vaccine. Profiled with immunoSEQ multiplex PCR; TCRdb holds only in-frame clones, not every one. The sample yields 85,000 to 120,000 clones, roughly 86% seen once. The sample here was peripheral blood, taken on day 0 of AZD1222 vaccination. The source is an adult in good health.

V usage is TRBV6-5 and J usage is TRBJ2-7, with no clear D. The CDR3 is made up of 16 amino acids. Trimming shortened V by 2 bases and J by 3 bases, and 17 bases separated the two germline ends. CDR1 and CDR2 from the germline V gene are MNHEY and SVGAGI. The CDR3: CASSYVITAQSYEQYF. The DNA of the CDR3 is TGTGCCAGCAGTTACGTCATAACAGCGCAAAGCTACGAGCAGTACTTC.

The gene calls are TRBV6-2 or TRBV6-3 and TRBJ2-7; no firm D call. Trimming stripped 2 bases from V and 10 bases from J, with 9 bases between. CDR3 length equals 11 residues. Germline values: CDR1 MNHEY, CDR2 SVGEGT. The CDR3 nucleotides are TGTGCCAGCAGTTACCTGGCCGACCAGTACTTC. Translated, it gives CASSYLADQYF.

The genes are TRBV6-6 and TRBJ2-1; D not certain. There are 14 residues in the CDR3. The germline V gene has CDR1 MNHNY and CDR2 SVGAGI (reference sequence). Trimming left V 1 base short and J 6 bases short, with 10 bases between. The CDR3 DNA reads as TGTGCCAGCAGTTACTTTGGGTCTGGCAATGAGCAGTTCTTC. Translated, it gives CASSYFGSGNEQFF.

The chain employs TRBV7-2 and TRBJ1-1; no reliable D call. CDR1 is SGHTA, CDR2 FQGNSA, per germline. This CDR3 region has 14 residues. Trimming took off 5 bases at V and 0 bases at J, with 10 bases between the two ends. The CDR3 loop is CASSLRTVNTEAFF. Here the CDR3 DNA reads TGTGCCAGCAGCCTAAGGACGGTGAACACTGAAGCTTTCTTT.

The chain combines TRBV7-2 with TRBJ2-7; 12 positions match TRBD2. The CDR3 spans 17 residues. The germline gives CDR1 SGHTA, CDR2 FQGNSA. V shed 2 bases, J shed 6 bases, and the junction held 11 bases outside the gene matches. Written as DNA, the CDR3 is TGTGCCAGCAGCTTAACGAGGACTAGCGGGATGTTCCTCGAGCAGTACTTC. Its protein product is CASSLTRTSGMFLEQYF. The full variable domain, its missing parts supplied by reference TRBV7-2 and TRBJ2-7, is GAGVSQSPSNKVTEKGKDVELRCDPISGHTALYWYRQSLGQGLEFLIYFQGNSAPDKSGLPSDRFSAERTGGSVSTLTIQRTQQEDSAVYLCASSLTRTSGMFLEQYFGPGTRLTVT.

This chain links TRBV6-6 with TRBJ2-3; 10 bases align to TRBD2. Germline V gives CDR1 MNHNY, CDR2 SVGAGI (reference sequence). The V gene end was trimmed by 8 bases and the J gene end by 0 bases; junction bases not matched to a gene: 5. CDR3 size: 15 residues. The CDR3 DNA reads TGTGCCAGCTGTACTAGCGGGGCAAGCACAGATACGCAGTATTTT. Its translation: CASCTSGASTDTQYF.

This chain joins TRBV2 and TRBJ1-2; D is ambiguous. V was shortened by 2 bases and J by 5 bases, with 15 bases between the two germline ends. The CDR3 runs to 15 residues. Germline V CDR1 and CDR2: SNHLY, FYNNEI. The DNA for the CDR3 is TGTGCCAGCAGTGAATTTGGCCCGTCCCCATATGGCTACACCTTC. This translates into CASSEFGPSPYGYTF.

DNA for the CDR3: TGTGCCAGCAGCCTATTAGAGGATACGCAGTATTTT. Its protein is CASSLLEDTQYF. This chain links TRBV3-1 (or the pseudogene TRBV3-2) with TRBJ2-3; D call uncertain. Germline V lookup: CDR1 LGHDT, CDR2 YNNKEL (reference sequence). The CDR3 has 12 residues. Trimming took 4 bases from V and 6 from J, leaving 8 bases between them.

This clone was seen just once. This CDR3 is CASSLVAYNSPLHF. CDR3 coding DNA: TGTGCCAGCAGTTTAGTGGCTTATAATTCACCCCTCCACTTT. The rearrangement links TRBV28 to TRBJ1-6; D is undetermined. This CDR3 comprises 14 residues. Trimming removed 2 bases at V and 4 bases at J, with 6 bases between. Germline V gives CDR1 MDHEN, CDR2 SYDVKM.

This clone has just one count. This rearrangement joins TRBV2 to TRBJ2-6, with 9 bases that match TRBD1. Germline trimming cut 4 bases from V and 2 bases from J; bases unmatched to any gene: 3. There are 16 residues in the CDR3. Germline CDR1 and CDR2: SNHLY and FYNNEI. CDR3 in amino acids: CASSARTGAGANVLTF. DNA of the CDR3: TGTGCCAGCAGTGCGCGGACAGGGGCTGGGGCCAACGTCCTGACTTTC.

The genes are TRBV9 and TRBJ2-3, with D maybe TRBD2 (5 bases). The germline V and J ends were trimmed by 2 bases and 6 bases, with 16 bases remaining between them. The CDR3 totals 15 residues. Germline lookup yields CDR1 SGDLS and CDR2 YYNGEE. CDR3 sequence (DNA): TGTGCCAGCAGCGTTGAGGGCGCGGCCCGGGATACGCAGTATTTT. This gives the protein CASSVEGAARDTQYF.

This rearrangement joins TRBV6-5 to TRBJ1-2; D remains unclear. The V end lost 6 bases, the J end lost 4 bases, and 6 bases lay between the germline ends. The length of the CDR3 is 11 residues. Germline V lookup: CDR1 MNHEY, CDR2 SVGAGI. The CDR3 nucleotides read TGTGCCAGCAGGGAGGCCTATGGCTACACCTTC. Translation: CASREAYGYTF.

This clone was picked up a small number of times. V gene TRBV27 combines with J gene TRBJ1-2; a possible D gene is TRBD1 (6 bases). The length of the CDR3 is 13 residues. V was trimmed by 6 bases and J by 2 bases, leaving 10 bases between them. The germline V gene has CDR1 MNHEY and CDR2 SMNVEV (reference sequence). This CDR3 is CASRPTGNYGYTF. The CDR3, as DNA: TGTGCCAGCAGGCCAACAGGGAACTATGGCTACACCTTC.

This sequence joins TRBV11-2 and TRBJ2-1; a weak D match, TRBD1 (6 bases). With 5 bases removed from V and 6 bases from J, the gap between germline ends came to 11 bases. CDR1 SGHAT and CDR2 FQNNGV come from the germline V gene. The CDR3 runs 13 residues. The CDR3 loop is CASSQGSLNEQFF. The CDR3 DNA reads as TGTGCCAGCAGCCAGGGGTCCCTCAATGAGCAGTTCTTC.

The chain recombines TRBV7-2 with TRBJ1-6; TRBD1 agrees at 7 bases. From germline, CDR1 is SGHTA and CDR2 FQGNSA. V trimming: 2 bases; J trimming: 5 bases; junction bases outside the gene matches: 3. The CDR3 totals 15 residues. This chain's CDR3 is CASSLIGGNNSPLHF. The CDR3 DNA sequence: TGTGCCAGCAGCTTAATAGGGGGCAATAATTCACCCCTCCACTTT. Based on the CDR3 plus reference TRBV7-2 and TRBJ1-6, the full variable domain is GAGVSQSPSNKVTEKGKDVELRCDPISGHTALYWYRQSLGQGLEFLIYFQGNSAPDKSGLPSDRFSAERTGGSVSTLTIQRTQQEDSAVYLCASSLIGGNNSPLHFGNGTRLTVT.

The rearrangement uses TRBV30 and TRBJ2-5; tentatively, D is TRBD2 (5 bases). CDR1 GTSNPN and CDR2 SVGIG come from the germline V gene (reference sequence). The CDR3 spans 12 residues. V was shortened by 4 bases and J by 4 bases, with 10 bases between the two germline ends. CDR3 DNA: TGTGCCTGGACCCGGGGATCAGAGACCCAGTACTTC. It is translated as CAWTRGSETQYF.

The chain carries TRBV19 and TRBJ1-1; TRBD1 aligns across 9 bases. J lost 1 base, V lost 3 bases, and 6 bases had no gene match. Germline V lookup: CDR1 LNHDA, CDR2 SQIVND (reference sequence). The CDR3 sequence is 16 residues long. This chain's CDR3 is CASSINRGPSNTEAFF. DNA for the CDR3: TGTGCCAGTAGTATCAACAGGGGGCCCTCGAACACTGAAGCTTTCTTT.

The chain carries TRBV15 and TRBJ2-7, with 10 bases matching TRBD2. The CDR3 length is 16 residues. V trimming: 1 base; J trimming: 0 bases; junction bases outside the gene matches: 3. Per the germline V gene, CDR1 is LNHNV and CDR2 is YYDKDF (reference sequence). The CDR3 is CATSRGGTSDSYEQYF. DNA for the CDR3: TGTGCCACCAGCAGAGGGGGGACTAGCGACTCCTACGAGCAGTACTTC.

The V and J genes are TRBV19 and TRBJ2-1, with D hard to call. Trimming took off 3 bases at V and 10 bases at J, with 10 bases between the two ends. The V gene's germline CDR1 is LNHDA and CDR2 SQIVND (reference sequence). This CDR3 has 12 amino acids. The CDR3 region has the DNA TGTGCCAGTAGTATTGGTGGCAGCGAGCAGTTCTTC. Translated: CASSIGGSEQFF.

This clone was observed once. The chain carries TRBV6-2 or TRBV6-3 and TRBJ1-1; D is uncertain. Between the trimmed V and J ends, which lost 0 bases and 3 bases, there was a span of 14 bases. This CDR3 has 16 amino acids. CDR1 is MNHEY, CDR2 SVGEGT, per germline. The CDR3 region has the DNA TGTGCCAGCAGTTACTCGAGGATAGGGCCAGACACTGAAGCTTTCTTT. This encodes CASSYSRIGPDTEAFF.

The chain has TRBV6-4 and TRBJ2-1; no clear D gene. Trimming removed 7 bases from V and 3 bases from J, with 16 bases in between. The germline V gene encodes CDR1 MRHNA and CDR2 SNTAGT. The CDR3 runs 15 residues. The CDR3 here is CASKRHQLFYNEQFF. In DNA, the CDR3 is TGTGCCAGCAAACGCCATCAACTTTTCTACAATGAGCAGTTCTTC.

This chain connects TRBV2 to TRBJ2-7, with D unclear. Trimming cost V 3 bases and J 7 bases, with 10 bases left between them. The germline V gene encodes CDR1 SNHLY and CDR2 FYNNEI. The CDR3 contains 12 residues. The CDR3 coding sequence is TGTGCCAGCAGTGAGGCTCTGGGGGAGCAGTACTTC. The encoded protein is CASSEALGEQYF. The full variable domain, rest sourced from reference TRBV2 and TRBJ2-7, is EPEVTQTPSHQVTQMGQEVILRCVPISNHLYFYWYRQILGQKVEFLVSFYNNEISEKSEIFDDQFSVERPDGSNFTLKIRSTKLEDSAMYFCASSEALGEQYFGPGTRLTVT.